One sample yielded the 9 T cell receptor beta chains listed below, sequenced in a study of response to subunit inactivated influenza vaccine. TCRdb passed the RT-PCR reads through MiXCR, listing each CDR3 protein once. This sample has about 240,000 distinct CDR3 sequences, with 9% to 15% found just once. This sample comprised non-naive T cells sorted from PBMCs, obtained 14 to 15 days before vaccination. The receptors derive from a middle-aged man who received an inactivated influenza vaccine.

The chain recombines TRBV10-3 with TRBJ2-5; no definite D call. V lost 6 bases, J lost 0 bases, and 14 bases lay in between. The CDR3 consists of 15 residues. Germline values: CDR1 ENHRY, CDR2 SYGVKD. The CDR3 DNA is TGTGCCATCAGCCCTCGACTCACGTACCAAGAGACCCAGTACTTC. As protein: CAISPRLTYQETQYF.

There are many counts of this clonotype. This chain joins TRBV24-1 and TRBJ2-1, with TRBD1 matching 8 bases. CDR1 and CDR2 from the germline V gene are KGHDR and SFDVKD. The J segment lost 5 bases and the V segment lost 4 bases, leaving 9 bases of the junction unmatched. This CDR3 is built from 16 residues. CDR3 amino acids: CATSDFTGTGDNEQFF. CDR3 bases: TGTGCCACCAGTGACTTTACCGGGACAGGAGACAATGAGCAGTTCTTC.

This clonotype was counted many times. DNA of the CDR3: TGCGCCAGCAGCCAAAGACGAGGGACTAGCGGGATTACGACCTACAATGAGCAGTTCTTC. It yields the protein CASSQRRGTSGITTYNEQFF. The chain joins TRBV4-3 to TRBJ2-1, with 13 bases aligning to TRBD2. CDR1 LGHNA and CDR2 YSLEER come from the germline V gene. The CDR3 sequence is 20 residues long. After removal of 2 bases from V and 2 bases from J, the junction contained 12 bases not matched to a gene.

The chain couples TRBV15 to TRBJ2-7; unclear D gene. This CDR3 is 12 amino acids long. Trimming took 0 bases from V and 3 from J, leaving 3 bases between them. Looked up from germline, CDR1 is LNHNV and CDR2 is YYDKDF (reference sequence). This CDR3 is CATSRDYYEQYF. The CDR3 DNA reads as TGTGCCACCAGCAGAGACTACTACGAGCAGTACTTC.

Comments on this clonotype: This sequence may be a read error, since a much larger clone differs from it by one base. V gene TRBV15 combines with J gene TRBJ1-5; D gene unclear. The CDR3 has 12 amino acids. Germline-derived CDR1 and CDR2 are LNHNV and YYDKDF (reference sequence). The V gene lost 0 bases and the J gene lost 5 bases, with 2 bases spanning the gap. The CDR3 sequence: CATSRDYQPQHF. The CDR3 coding sequence is TGTGCCACCAGCAGAGATTATCAGCCCCAGCATTTT.

This sequence joins TRBV3-1 and TRBJ2-6; a weak D match, TRBD1 (6 bases). Germline CDR1 is LGHDT and CDR2 is YNNKEL (reference sequence). Trimming shortened V by 1 base and J by 0 bases, and 16 bases separated the two germline ends. This CDR3 spans 19 amino acids. CDR3 coding DNA: TGTGCCAGCAGCCAAGGGGTACCGGGACAAGGCTCTGGGGCCAACGTCCTGACTTTC. This translates into CASSQGVPGQGSGANVLTF.

This clonotype was seen repeatedly, ten times or more. V and J are TRBV5-1 and TRBJ2-2; no clear D. The germline V and J ends were trimmed by 3 bases and 6 bases, with 6 bases remaining between them. This CDR3 is 12 amino acids long. The germline gives CDR1 SGHRS, CDR2 YFSETQ. The CDR3 loop is CASSWGSGELFF. In DNA form, the CDR3 reads TGCGCCAGCAGCTGGGGTTCCGGGGAGCTGTTTTTT.

This clonotype was counted many times. This rearrangement joins TRBV3-1 to TRBJ2-2; D unclear. V was pared by 1 base and J by 6 bases, with 3 bases between. This CDR3 is built from 12 residues. The germline V gene has CDR1 LGHDT and CDR2 YNNKEL (reference sequence). The CDR3, as DNA: TGTGCCAGCAGCCAAGCTCCCGGGGAGCTGTTTTTT. Protein sequence: CASSQAPGELFF.

The rearrangement uses TRBV24-1 and TRBJ1-4, with TRBD1 as a possible D gene (5 bases). The V gene lost 4 bases and the J gene lost 6 bases, with 14 bases spanning the gap. This CDR3 is built from 15 residues. The V gene's germline CDR1 is KGHDR and CDR2 SFDVKD. This CDR3 reads CATSDTHGGDEKLFF. Here the CDR3 DNA reads TGTGCCACCAGTGACACCCACGGGGGGGATGAAAAACTGTTTTTT.